This T cell receptor beta chain derives from a study of cytotoxic CD8 clonotypes in ibrutinib-treated CLL. This table comes from immunoSEQ multiplex PCR, and its TCRdb copy is limited to in-frame clones, with some not included. The sample lists about 140,000 clones; 80% were seen once. This clone is a singleton in its sample. The V end lost 3 bases, the J end lost 0 bases, and 4 bases lay between the germline ends. Germline V gene lookup returns CDR1 SGHRS and CDR2 YFSETQ. This CDR3 spans 12 amino acids. The source was PBMCs, collected after 36 months of ibrutinib treatment. The source of this sequence is a human donor with chronic lymphocytic leukemia. V and J are TRBV5-1 and TRBJ2-7; D gene ambiguous. The chain's CDR3 is CASSSSSYEQYF. The CDR3 DNA sequence: TGCGCCAGCAGCTCTAGCTCCTACGAGCAGTACTTC.